This T cell receptor beta chain came from a study of beta chain features in type 1 diabetes. Study at large: Researchers looked at 85 million to 110 million sorted cells across all samples. Broader study findings: Across patients, naive, central memory and Treg TCRB repertoires exhibited apparently greater similarity than was observed across healthy donors. Shorter TCRB CDR3s, moderately but significantly so, were found in Type 1 diabetes patients in all four CD4+ subsets. Cells expressing TCR highly could be over-represented by cDNA sequencing.

CD4+ naive, central memory, regulatory and stem cell-like memory cells were sorted via CD45RO/CCR7/CD25/CD127/CD95/CD27. The V gene lost 5 bases and the J gene lost 5 bases, with 19 bases spanning the gap. Germline V lookup: CDR1 MDHEN, CDR2 SYDVKM. The CDR3 sequence is 16 residues long. There are many counts of this clone. Its antigen is unknown. cDNA synthesis used the whole RNA isolate, giving expressed TCRB sequences. Only in-frame clones appear in the TCRdb table, and some are missing; sequencing was by immunoSEQ multiplex PCR. This sample has about 340,000 clones, with approximately 10% found just once.

Sequenced: central memory CD4+ T cells from blood. The J gene is TRBJ1-5, the V gene TRBV28; D not certain. The clonotype was recovered from a man aged 30-40 years with type 1 diabetes. The CDR3 here is CASSPSQAGRHQPQHF. The CDR3 bases are TGTGCCAGCAGTCCCTCCCAGGCAGGCAGACATCAGCCCCAGCATTTT.